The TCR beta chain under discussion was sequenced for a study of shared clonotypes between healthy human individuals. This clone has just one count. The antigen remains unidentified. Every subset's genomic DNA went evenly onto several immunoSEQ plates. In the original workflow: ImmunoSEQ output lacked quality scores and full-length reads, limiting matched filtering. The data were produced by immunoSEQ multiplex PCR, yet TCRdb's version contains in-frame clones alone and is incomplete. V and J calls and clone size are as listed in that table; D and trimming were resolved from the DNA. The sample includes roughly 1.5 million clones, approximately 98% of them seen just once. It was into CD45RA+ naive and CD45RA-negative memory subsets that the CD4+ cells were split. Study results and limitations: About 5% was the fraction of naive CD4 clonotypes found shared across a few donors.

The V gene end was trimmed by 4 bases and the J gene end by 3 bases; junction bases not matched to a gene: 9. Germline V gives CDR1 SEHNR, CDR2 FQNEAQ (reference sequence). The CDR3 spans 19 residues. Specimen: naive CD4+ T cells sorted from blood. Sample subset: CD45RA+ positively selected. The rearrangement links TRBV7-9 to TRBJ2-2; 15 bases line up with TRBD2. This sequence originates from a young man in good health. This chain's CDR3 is CASSSFGLAGGRYTGELFF. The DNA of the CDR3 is TGTGCCAGCAGCTCATTCGGACTAGCGGGAGGGCGATACACCGGGGAGCTGTTTTTT.